This T cell receptor beta chain is from a study of blood T cell repertoires in COVID-19. Looking at the study overall: Sites in the United States, Italy and Spain provided acute and convalescent COVID-19 samples. Sources were T cells, B-cell-depleted T cells, or PBMCs; the material itself was cDNA or gDNA.

During active infection, Seattle patients enrolled and were then monitored through disease. Between the trimmed V and J ends, which lost 0 bases and 0 bases, there was a span of 16 bases. CDR1 and CDR2 (germline): SGHDT, YYEEEE. The CDR3 has 17 residues. Authors' methods: Amplification of reference gene primers provided the estimated nucleated cell counts. Assay: immunoSEQ multiplex PCR; the TCRdb copy retains only in-frame clones and omits some. Clone size and V and J calls were adopted from that table, with D and trimming inferred from the DNA. Here the sample spans 300,000 to 350,000 clones, 75% to 95% being singletons.

This receptor was obtained from a woman in her thirties with COVID-19, enrolled during active disease. Material: peripheral blood. The chain employs TRBV5-6 and TRBJ2-7, with D possibly matching TRBD2 (5 bases). CDR3 region: CASSLGLQSLTSYEQYF. DNA for the CDR3: TGTGCCAGCAGCTTGGGACTACAATCCCTTACCTCCTACGAGCAGTACTTC.